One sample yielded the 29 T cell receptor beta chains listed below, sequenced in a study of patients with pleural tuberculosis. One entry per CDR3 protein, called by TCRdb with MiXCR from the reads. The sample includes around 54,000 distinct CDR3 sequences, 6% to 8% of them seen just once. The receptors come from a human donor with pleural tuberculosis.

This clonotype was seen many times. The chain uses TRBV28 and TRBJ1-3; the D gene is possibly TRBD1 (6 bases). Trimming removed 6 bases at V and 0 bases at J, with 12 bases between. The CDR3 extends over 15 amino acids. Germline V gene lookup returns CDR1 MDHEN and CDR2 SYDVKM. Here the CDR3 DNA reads TGTGCCAGCAGGCCAGGGGATTACTCTGGAAACACCATATATTTT. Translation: CASRPGDYSGNTIYF.

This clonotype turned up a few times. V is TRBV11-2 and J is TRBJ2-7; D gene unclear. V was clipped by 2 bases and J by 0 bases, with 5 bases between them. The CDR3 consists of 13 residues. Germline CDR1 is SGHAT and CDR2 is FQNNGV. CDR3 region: CASSLMYSYEQYV. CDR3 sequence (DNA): TGTGCCAGCAGCTTAATGTACTCCTACGAGCAGTACGTC.

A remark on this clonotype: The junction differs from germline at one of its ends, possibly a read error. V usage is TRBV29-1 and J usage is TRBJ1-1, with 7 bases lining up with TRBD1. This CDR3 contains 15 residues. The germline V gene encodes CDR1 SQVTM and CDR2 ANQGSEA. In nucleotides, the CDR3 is TGCAGCGTTGAAGAAGGGGGCTCTATGAACACTGAAGCTTTGTTT. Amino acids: CSVEEGGSMNTEALF.

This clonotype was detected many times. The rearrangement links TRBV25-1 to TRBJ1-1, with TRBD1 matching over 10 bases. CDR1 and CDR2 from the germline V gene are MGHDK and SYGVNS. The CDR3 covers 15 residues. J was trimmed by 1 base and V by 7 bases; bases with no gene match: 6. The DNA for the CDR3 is TGTGCCAGCAACCCAGGGACAGGGGCGAACACTGAAGCTTTCTTT. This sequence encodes CASNPGTGANTEAFF. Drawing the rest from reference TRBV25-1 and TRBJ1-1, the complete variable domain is EADIYQTPRYLVIGTGKKITLECSQTMGHDKMYWYQQDPGMELHLIHYSYGVNSTEKGDLSSESTVSRIRTEHFPLTLESARPSHTSQYLCASNPGTGANTEAFFGQGTRLTVV.

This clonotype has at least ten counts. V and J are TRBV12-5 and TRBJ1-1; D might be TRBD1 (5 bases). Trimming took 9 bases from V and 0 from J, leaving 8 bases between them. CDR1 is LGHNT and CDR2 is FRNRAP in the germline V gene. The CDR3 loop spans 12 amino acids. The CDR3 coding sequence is TGTGCTAGCGAGGGGCTGAACACTGAAGCTTTCTTT. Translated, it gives CASEGLNTEAFF.

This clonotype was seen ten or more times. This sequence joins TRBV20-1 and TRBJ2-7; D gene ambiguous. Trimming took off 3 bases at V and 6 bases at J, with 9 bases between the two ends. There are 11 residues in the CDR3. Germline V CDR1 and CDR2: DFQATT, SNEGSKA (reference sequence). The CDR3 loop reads CSASPYSEQYF. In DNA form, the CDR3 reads TGCAGTGCTAGTCCCTACTCCGAGCAGTACTTC.

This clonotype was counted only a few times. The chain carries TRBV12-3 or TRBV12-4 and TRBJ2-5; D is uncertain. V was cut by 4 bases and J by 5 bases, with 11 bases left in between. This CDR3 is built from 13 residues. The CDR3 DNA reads TGTGCCAGCAGTTGGGTTAGCCATGAGACCCAGTACTTC. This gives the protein CASSWVSHETQYF.

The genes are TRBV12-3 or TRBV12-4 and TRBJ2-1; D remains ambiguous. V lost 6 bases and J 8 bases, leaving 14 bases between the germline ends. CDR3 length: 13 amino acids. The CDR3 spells CASRNPFTHEQFF. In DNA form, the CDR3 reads TGTGCCAGCAGAAACCCCTTTACACATGAGCAGTTCTTC.

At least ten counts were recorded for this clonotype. In nucleotides, the CDR3 is TGCAGTGCTAGGGGGACACGCTCTGGAAACACCATATATTTT. Translated, it gives CSARGTRSGNTIYF. The chain links TRBV20-1 to TRBJ1-3; weak D call: TRBD1 (6 bases). Germline CDR1 and CDR2: DFQATT and SNEGSKA (reference sequence). Trimming pared 3 bases from V and 0 bases from J, leaving 9 bases between. The CDR3 is made up of 14 amino acids.

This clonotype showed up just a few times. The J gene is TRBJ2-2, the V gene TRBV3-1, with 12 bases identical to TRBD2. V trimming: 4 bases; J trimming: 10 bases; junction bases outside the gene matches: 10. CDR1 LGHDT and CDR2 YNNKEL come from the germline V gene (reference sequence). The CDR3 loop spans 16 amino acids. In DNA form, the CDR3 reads TGTGCCAGCAGCCTAGGACTAGCGGGGACTCCACCGGAGCTGTTTTTT. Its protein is CASSLGLAGTPPELFF.

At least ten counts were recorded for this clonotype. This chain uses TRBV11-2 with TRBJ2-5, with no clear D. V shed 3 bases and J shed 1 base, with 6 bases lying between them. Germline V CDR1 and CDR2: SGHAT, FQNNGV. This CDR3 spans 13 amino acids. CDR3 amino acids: CASSFGFQETQYF. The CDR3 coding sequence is TGTGCCAGCAGCTTTGGGTTCCAAGAGACCCAGTACTTC. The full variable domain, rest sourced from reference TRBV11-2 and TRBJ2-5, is EAGVAQSPRYKIIEKRQSVAFWCNPISGHATLYWYQQILGQGPKLLIQFQNNGVVDDSQLPKDRFSAERLKGVDSTLKIQPAKLEDSAVYLCASSFGFQETQYFGPGTRLLVL.

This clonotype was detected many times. The CDR3 region has the DNA TGTGCCAGCAGTTACGGACAGGCAACTAATGAAAAACTGTTTTTT. Its protein is CASSYGQATNEKLFF. The V and J genes are TRBV6-2 or TRBV6-3 and TRBJ1-4; 7 nucleotides line up with TRBD1. The CDR3 runs 15 residues. Germline values: CDR1 MNHEY, CDR2 SVGEGT. V gave up 2 bases and J gave up 0 bases; unmatched junction bases: 0.

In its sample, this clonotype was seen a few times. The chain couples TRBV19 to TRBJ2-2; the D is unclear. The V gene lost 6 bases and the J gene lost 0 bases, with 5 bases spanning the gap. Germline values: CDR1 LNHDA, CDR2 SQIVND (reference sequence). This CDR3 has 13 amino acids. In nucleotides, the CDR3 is TGTGCCAGTAGCCGCCCGAACACCGGGGAGCTGTTTTTT. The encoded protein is CASSRPNTGELFF.

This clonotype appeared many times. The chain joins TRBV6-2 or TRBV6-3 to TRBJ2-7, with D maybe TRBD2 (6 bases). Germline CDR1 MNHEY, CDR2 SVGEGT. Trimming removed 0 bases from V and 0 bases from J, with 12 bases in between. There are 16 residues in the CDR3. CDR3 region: CASSYSGDWNSYEQYF. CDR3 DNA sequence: TGTGCCAGCAGTTACTCGGGGGACTGGAACTCCTACGAGCAGTACTTC.

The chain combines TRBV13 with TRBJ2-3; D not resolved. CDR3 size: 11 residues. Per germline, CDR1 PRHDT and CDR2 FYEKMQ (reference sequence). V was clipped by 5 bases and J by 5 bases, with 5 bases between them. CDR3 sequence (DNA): TGTGCCAGCAGCCCGAGAGATACGCAGTATTTT. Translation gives CASSPRDTQYF.

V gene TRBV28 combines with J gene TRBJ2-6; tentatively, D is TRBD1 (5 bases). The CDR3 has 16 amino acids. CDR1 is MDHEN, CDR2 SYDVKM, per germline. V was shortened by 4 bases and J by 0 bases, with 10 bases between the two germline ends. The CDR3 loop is CASSSGSPSGANVLTF. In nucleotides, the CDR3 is TGTGCCAGCAGTTCAGGGTCCCCCTCTGGGGCCAACGTCCTGACTTTC.

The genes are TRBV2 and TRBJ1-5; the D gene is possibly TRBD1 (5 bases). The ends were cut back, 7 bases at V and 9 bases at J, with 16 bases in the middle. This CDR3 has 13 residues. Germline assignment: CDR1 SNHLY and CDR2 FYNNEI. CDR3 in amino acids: CASKEGRERPQHF. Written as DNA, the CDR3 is TGTGCCAGCAAGGAGGGCAGGGAAAGGCCCCAGCATTTT.

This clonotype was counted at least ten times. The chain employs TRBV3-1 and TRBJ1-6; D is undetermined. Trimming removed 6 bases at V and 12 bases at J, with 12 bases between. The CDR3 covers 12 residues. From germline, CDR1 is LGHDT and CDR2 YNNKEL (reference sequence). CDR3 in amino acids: CASSLFPGPLHF. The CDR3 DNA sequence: TGTGCCAGCAGTCTGTTTCCAGGACCCCTCCACTTT.

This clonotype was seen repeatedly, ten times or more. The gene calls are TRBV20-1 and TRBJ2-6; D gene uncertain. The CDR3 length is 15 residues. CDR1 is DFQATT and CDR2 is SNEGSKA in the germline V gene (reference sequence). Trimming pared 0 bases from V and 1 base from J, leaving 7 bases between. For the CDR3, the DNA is TGCAGTGCTAGAGATAGGTTTTCTGGGGCCAACGTCCTGACTTTC. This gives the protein CSARDRFSGANVLTF.

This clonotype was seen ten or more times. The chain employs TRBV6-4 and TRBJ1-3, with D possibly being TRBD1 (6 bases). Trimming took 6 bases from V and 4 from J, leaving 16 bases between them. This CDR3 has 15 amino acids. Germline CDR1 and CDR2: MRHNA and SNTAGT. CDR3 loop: CASRDQGYLGNTIYF. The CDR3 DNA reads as TGTGCCAGCAGGGACCAGGGGTACCTCGGAAACACCATATATTTT.

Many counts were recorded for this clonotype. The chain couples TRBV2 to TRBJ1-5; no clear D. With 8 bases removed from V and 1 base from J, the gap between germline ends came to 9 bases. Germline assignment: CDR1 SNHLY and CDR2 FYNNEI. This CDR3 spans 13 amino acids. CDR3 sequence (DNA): TGTGCCAGCGCCGTGGGGAGCAATCAGCCCCAGCATTTT. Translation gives CASAVGSNQPQHF.

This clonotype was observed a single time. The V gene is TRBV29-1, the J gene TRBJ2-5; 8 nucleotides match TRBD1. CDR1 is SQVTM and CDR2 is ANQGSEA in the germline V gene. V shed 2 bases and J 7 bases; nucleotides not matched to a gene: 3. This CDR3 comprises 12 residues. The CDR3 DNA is TGCAGCGTTGAACGTGACAGGGGGACCCAGTACTTC. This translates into CSVERDRGTQYF.

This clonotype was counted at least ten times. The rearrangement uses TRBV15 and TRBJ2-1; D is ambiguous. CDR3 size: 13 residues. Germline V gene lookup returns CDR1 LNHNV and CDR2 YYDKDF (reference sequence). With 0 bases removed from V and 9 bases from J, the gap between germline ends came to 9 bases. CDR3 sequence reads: CATSRDHLGEQFF. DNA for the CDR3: TGTGCCACCAGCAGAGATCATTTGGGTGAGCAGTTCTTC.

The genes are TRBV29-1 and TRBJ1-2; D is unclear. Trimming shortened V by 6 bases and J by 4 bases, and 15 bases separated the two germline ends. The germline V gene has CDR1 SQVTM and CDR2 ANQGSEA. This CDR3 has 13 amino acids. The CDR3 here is CSVTGSGVYGYTF. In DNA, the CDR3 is TGCAGCGTAACCGGCTCAGGAGTCTATGGCTACACCTTC.

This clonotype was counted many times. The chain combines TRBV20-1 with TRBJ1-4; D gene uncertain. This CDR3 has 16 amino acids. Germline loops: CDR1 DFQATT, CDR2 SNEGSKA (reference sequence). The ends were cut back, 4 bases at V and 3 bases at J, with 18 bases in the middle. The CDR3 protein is CSAKPDRYLPNEKLFF. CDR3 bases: TGCAGTGCTAAACCCGACCGATACCTACCTAATGAAAAACTGTTTTTT.

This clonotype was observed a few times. CDR3 protein: CASSLDRRPSNEKLFF. In DNA, the CDR3 is TGTGCCAGCAGCTTGGACAGGCGTCCATCTAATGAAAAACTGTTTTTT. This chain uses TRBV5-4 with TRBJ1-4; D may be TRBD1 (5 bases). V lost 0 bases to trimming and J lost 3 bases, with 12 bases between them. The CDR3 has 16 amino acids. Germline V gene lookup returns CDR1 SGHNT and CDR2 YYREEE (reference sequence).

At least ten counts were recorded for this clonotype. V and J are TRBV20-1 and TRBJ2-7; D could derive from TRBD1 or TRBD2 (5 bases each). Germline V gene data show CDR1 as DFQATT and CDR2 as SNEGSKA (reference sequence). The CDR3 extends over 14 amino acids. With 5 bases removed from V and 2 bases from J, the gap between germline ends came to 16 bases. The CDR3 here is CSAHQGRIPYEQYF. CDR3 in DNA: TGCAGTGCTCACCAGGGACGAATTCCCTACGAGCAGTACTTC.

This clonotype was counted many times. The CDR3 spells CASSWAVGGYNEQFF. Written as DNA, the CDR3 is TGTGCCAGCAGTTGGGCGGTTGGCGGGTACAATGAGCAGTTCTTC. The genes are TRBV11-2 and TRBJ2-1, with D perhaps TRBD2 (5 bases). The CDR3 consists of 15 residues. The ends were cut back, 6 bases at V and 4 bases at J, with 16 bases in the middle. Germline CDR1 is SGHAT and CDR2 is FQNNGV.

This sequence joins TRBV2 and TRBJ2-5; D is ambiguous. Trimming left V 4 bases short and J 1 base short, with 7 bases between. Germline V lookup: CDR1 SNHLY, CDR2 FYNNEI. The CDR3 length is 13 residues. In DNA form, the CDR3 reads TGTGCCAGCAGTGTTAACACCCAAGAGACCCAGTACTTC. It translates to CASSVNTQETQYF. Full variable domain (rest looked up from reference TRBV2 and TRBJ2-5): EPEVTQTPSHQVTQMGQEVILRCVPISNHLYFYWYRQILGQKVEFLVSFYNNEISEKSEIFDDQFSVERPDGSNFTLKIRSTKLEDSAMYFCASSVNTQETQYFGPGTRLLVL.